This TCR beta chain came from a study of shared clonotypes between healthy human individuals. On this clone itself: The antigen remains unidentified.

The assay was immunoSEQ multiplex PCR, and TCRdb's table has in-frame clones only and misses some. The data hold about 1 million clones, with around 74% observed a single time. Regarding the study as a whole: Relative to memory subsets, naive subsets generally showed larger estimated richness. The represented genetic and exposure-history diversity was limited by the small number of donors.

Deletions cut 8 bases from V and 8 bases from J, with 12 bases between. Germline V gives CDR1 MNHNS, CDR2 SASEGT. The CDR3 spans 11 residues. Each sample came from a Caucasian adult donor living in Nashville, Tennessee. The sequence came from a man between 18 and 29 years old in good health. The rearrangement uses TRBV6-1 and TRBJ1-2; D not resolved. Material: memory CD4+ T cells sorted from blood. Subset denoted: CD45RA-negative fraction. In nucleotides, the CDR3 is TGTGCCAGCCGCGCTACGGTGGGCTACACCTTC. This gives the protein CASRATVGYTF.